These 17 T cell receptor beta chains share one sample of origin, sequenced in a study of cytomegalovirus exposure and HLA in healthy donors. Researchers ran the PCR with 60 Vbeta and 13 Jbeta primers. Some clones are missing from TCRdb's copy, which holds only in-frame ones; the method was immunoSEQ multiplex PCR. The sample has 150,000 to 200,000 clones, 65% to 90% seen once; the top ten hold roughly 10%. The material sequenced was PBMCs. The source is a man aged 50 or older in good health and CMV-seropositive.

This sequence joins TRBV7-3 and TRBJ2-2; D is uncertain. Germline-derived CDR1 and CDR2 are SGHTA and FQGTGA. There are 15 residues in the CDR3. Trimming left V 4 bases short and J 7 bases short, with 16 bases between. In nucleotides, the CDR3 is TGTGCCAGCAGCTCCAAAAAGCCTGTCGGCGGGGAGCTGTTTTTT. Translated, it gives CASSSKKPVGGELFF. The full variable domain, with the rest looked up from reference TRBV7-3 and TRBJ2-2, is GAGVSQTPSNKVTEKGKYVELRCDPISGHTALYWYRQSLGQGPEFLIYFQGTGAADDSGLPNDRFFAVRPEGSVSTLKIQRTERGDSAVYLCASSSKKPVGGELFFGEGSRLTVL.

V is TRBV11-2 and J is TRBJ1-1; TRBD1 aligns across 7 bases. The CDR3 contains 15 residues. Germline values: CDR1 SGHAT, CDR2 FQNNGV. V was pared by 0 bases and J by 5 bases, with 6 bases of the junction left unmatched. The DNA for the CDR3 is TGTGCCAGCAGCTTAGAACCAGGGGGAATGACTGAAGCTTTCTTT. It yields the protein CASSLEPGGMTEAFF.

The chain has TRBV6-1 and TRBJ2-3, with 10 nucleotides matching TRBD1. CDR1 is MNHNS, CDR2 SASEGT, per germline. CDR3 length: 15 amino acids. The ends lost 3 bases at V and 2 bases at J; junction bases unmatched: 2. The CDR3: CASSEDRGDTDTQYF. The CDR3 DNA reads TGTGCCAGCAGTGAGGACAGGGGGGACACAGATACGCAGTATTTT.

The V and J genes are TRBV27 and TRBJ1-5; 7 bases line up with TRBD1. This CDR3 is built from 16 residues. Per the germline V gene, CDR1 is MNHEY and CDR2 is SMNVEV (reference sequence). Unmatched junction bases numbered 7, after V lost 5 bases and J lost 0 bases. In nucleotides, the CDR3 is TGTGCCAGCAGTCCGGGACAGATTGATAGCAATCAGCCCCAGCATTTT. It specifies CASSPGQIDSNQPQHF.

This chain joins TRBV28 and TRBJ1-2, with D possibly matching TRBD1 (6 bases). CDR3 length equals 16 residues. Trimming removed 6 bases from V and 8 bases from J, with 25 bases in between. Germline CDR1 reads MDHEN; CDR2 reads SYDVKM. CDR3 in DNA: TGTGCCAGCAGCTTTGTAGATTCGGACAGCCTTCGGGGCTACACCTTC. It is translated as CASSFVDSDSLRGYTF.

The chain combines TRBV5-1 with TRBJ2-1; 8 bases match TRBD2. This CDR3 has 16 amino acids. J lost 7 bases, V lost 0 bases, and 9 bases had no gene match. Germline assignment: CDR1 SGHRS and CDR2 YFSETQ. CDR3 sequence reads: CASSLDRAGGGNEQFF. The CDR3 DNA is TGCGCCAGCAGCTTGGATCGGGCGGGAGGAGGTAATGAGCAGTTCTTC.

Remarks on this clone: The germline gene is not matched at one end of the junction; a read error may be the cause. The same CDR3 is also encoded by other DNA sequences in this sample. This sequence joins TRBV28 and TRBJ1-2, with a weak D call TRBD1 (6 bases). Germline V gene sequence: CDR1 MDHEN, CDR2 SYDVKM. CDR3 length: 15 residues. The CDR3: CASSLSKTGPYGYTF. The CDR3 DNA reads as TGCGCCAGCAGTTTATCAAAGACAGGCCCCTATGGCTACACCTTC.

CDR3: CASSPTAVSYEQYF. In DNA form, the CDR3 reads TGTGCCAGCAGCCCCACAGCGGTCTCCTACGAGCAGTACTTC. This chain uses TRBV7-2 with TRBJ2-7, with a tentative D call TRBD2 (5 bases). The CDR3 has 14 amino acids. Trimming removed 5 bases at V and 0 bases at J, with 11 bases between. Per germline, CDR1 SGHTA and CDR2 FQGNSA.

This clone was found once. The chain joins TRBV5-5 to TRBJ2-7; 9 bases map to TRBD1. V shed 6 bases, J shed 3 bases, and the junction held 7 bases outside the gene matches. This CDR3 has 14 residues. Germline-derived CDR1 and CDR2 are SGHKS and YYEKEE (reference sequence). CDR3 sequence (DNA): TGTGCCAGCACCATGACAGGGGGGTACTACGAGCAGTACTTC. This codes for CASTMTGGYYEQYF.

CDR3 sequence: CASSFLGLEFSEQYF. In DNA, the CDR3 is TGTGCCAGCAGCTTCCTGGGACTAGAATTTTCCGAGCAGTACTTC. The chain recombines TRBV7-2 with TRBJ2-7; 8 nucleotides agree with TRBD2. The germline V gene encodes CDR1 SGHTA and CDR2 FQGNSA. The CDR3 consists of 15 residues. The trim removed 3 bases at V and 6 bases at J, leaving 10 bases unmatched.

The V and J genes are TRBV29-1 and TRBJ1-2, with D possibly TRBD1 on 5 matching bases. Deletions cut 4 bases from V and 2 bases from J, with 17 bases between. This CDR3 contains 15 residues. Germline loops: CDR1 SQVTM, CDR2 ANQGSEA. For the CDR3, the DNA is TGCAGCGTTGGCGGAGGGGAGGGGTCAAACTATGGCTACACCTTC. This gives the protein CSVGGGEGSNYGYTF.

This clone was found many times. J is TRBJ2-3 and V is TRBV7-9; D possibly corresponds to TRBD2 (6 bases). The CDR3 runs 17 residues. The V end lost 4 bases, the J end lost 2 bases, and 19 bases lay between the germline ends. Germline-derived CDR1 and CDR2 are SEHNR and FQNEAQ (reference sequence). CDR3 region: CASSSDGGRITTDTQYF. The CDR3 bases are TGTGCCAGCAGCTCCGACGGGGGACGAATAACCACAGATACGCAGTATTTT.

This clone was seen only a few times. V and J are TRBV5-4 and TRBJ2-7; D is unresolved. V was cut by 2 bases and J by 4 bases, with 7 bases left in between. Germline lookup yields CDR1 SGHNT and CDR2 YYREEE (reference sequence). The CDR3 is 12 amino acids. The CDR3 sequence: CASSFQQYEQYF. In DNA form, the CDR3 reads TGTGCCAGCAGCTTTCAACAGTACGAGCAGTACTTC.

The CDR3 protein is CASSVEWQDGAEAFF. CDR3 nucleotide sequence: TGTGCCAGCAGCGTAGAGTGGCAGGACGGGGCTGAAGCTTTCTTT. This rearrangement joins TRBV9 to TRBJ1-1, with D unresolved. The CDR3 spans 15 residues. Germline V lookup: CDR1 SGDLS, CDR2 YYNGEE. The V gene lost 0 bases and the J gene lost 6 bases, with 15 bases spanning the gap.

CDR3 region: CASSFSRSRYF. The CDR3 DNA reads TGTGCCAGCAGTTTTTCCAGGTCAAGGTATTTT. This rearrangement joins TRBV28 to TRBJ2-3; no firm D call. Germline-derived CDR1 and CDR2 are MDHEN and SYDVKM. The CDR3 is made up of 11 amino acids. Between the trimmed V and J ends, which lost 3 bases and 14 bases, there was a span of 12 bases.

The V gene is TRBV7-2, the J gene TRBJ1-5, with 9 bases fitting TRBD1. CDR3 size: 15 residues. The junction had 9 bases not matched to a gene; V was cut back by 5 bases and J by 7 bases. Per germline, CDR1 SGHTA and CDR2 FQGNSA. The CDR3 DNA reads TGTGCCAGCAGCCTATCAGGACAGGGGCGGCAGCCCCAGCATTTT. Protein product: CASSLSGQGRQPQHF.

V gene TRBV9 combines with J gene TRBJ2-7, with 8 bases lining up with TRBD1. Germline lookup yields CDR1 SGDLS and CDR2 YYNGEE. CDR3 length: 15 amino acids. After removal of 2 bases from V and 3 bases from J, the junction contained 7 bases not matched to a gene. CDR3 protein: CASSVGQGKYYEQYF. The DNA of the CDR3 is TGTGCCAGCAGCGTCGGACAGGGAAAATACTACGAGCAGTACTTC.